This TCR beta chain was sequenced for a study of graft-versus-host responses after intestinal transplantation. On this clone: Its cognate antigen is unknown.

The method was immunoSEQ multiplex PCR; TCRdb's version includes in-frame clones alone and lacks a portion of them. Of fewer than 120,000 clones listed, 85% to 95% are singletons. The sample consisted of unstimulated CD8+ T cells sorted from spleen or lymph node cells, taken before intestinal transplant. The receptor comes from a human donor who received an intestinal transplant.

The DNA of the CDR3 is TGTGCCAGCAGTGATCAGGGAGGGCTACAAGAGACCCAGTACTTC. It codes for CASSDQGGLQETQYF. The chain has TRBV9 and TRBJ2-5, with 7 bases aligning to TRBD2. V was pared by 5 bases and J by 2 bases, with 9 bases of the junction left unmatched. Per the germline V gene, CDR1 is SGDLS and CDR2 is YYNGEE. The CDR3 consists of 15 residues.